These 5 T cell receptor beta chains share one sample of origin, sequenced in a study of T-cell memory formation after mild COVID-19. TCRdb re-called the 5' RACE reads through MiXCR, storing one row per CDR3 protein. The top ten clones hold approximately 14% of a sample with 120,000 or so distinct CDR3 sequences, 16% of them seen once. Sequenced: PBMCs or a T cell subset sorted from them (not recorded which). The receptors stem from an adult woman who had mild COVID-19 (a few samples of this study predate the infection). Cell type and time point are not known.

This clonotype has only a few counts. The genes are TRBV29-1 and TRBJ2-7, with D unclear. V dropped 3 bases and J dropped 0 bases, with 9 bases sitting between them. Germline V gives CDR1 SQVTM, CDR2 ANQGSEA. The CDR3 has 13 amino acids. CDR3 sequence reads: CSVDVGSSYEQYF. For the CDR3, the DNA is TGCAGCGTTGACGTAGGGTCCTCCTACGAGCAGTACTTC.

The table lists this clonotype with a few counts. The chain has TRBV7-6 and TRBJ2-5, with a weak D call TRBD2 (6 bases). The CDR3 has 15 amino acids. The V gene's germline CDR1 is SGHVS and CDR2 FNYEAQ. Trimming took off 0 bases at V and 1 base at J, with 9 bases between the two ends. CDR3 coding DNA: TGTGCCAGCAGCTTAGCGGGAGCGGGCCAAGAGACCCAGTACTTC. Translated, it gives CASSLAGAGQETQYF.

The rearrangement joins TRBV12-3 or TRBV12-4 to TRBJ2-2; D remains ambiguous. The CDR3 contains 11 residues. Trimming removed 6 bases at V and 10 bases at J, with 9 bases between. The CDR3 region has the DNA TGTGCCAGCAGAGGGTTCGCGGAGCTGTTTTTT. Amino acids: CASRGFAELFF.

The chain combines TRBV27 with TRBJ2-5; 10 bases are a match to TRBD2. The germline CDR1 and CDR2 sequences are MNHEY and SMNVEV (reference sequence). The CDR3 sequence is 12 residues long. V was pared by 8 bases and J by 9 bases, with 6 bases of the junction left unmatched. The CDR3 is CASGLAEGSQYF. The CDR3 nucleotides are TGTGCCAGCGGACTAGCGGAGGGCTCCCAGTACTTC.

This clonotype was recorded a few times. The chain is built from TRBV3-1 and TRBJ1-2; possibly TRBD1 for D (5 bases). This CDR3 contains 15 residues. V shed 3 bases and J shed 6 bases, with 17 bases lying between them. Germline values: CDR1 LGHDT, CDR2 YNNKEL (reference sequence). This CDR3 reads CASSHESGTPDGYTF. The CDR3 DNA reads TGTGCCAGCAGCCACGAATCAGGGACGCCGGATGGCTACACCTTC.